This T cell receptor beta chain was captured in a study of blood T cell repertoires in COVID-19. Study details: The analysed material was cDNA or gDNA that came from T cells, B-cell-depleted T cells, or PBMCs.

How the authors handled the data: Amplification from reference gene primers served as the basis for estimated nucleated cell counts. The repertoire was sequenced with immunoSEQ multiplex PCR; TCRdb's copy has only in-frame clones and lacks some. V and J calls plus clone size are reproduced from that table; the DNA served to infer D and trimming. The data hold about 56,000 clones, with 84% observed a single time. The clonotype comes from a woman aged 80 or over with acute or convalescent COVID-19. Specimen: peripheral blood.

The CDR3, as DNA: TGTGCCAGCAGCCCCCCGGGACAACAAGTGTACGAGCAGTACTTC. Translation gives CASSPPGQQVYEQYF. The chain combines TRBV5-4 with TRBJ2-7, with TRBD1 as a possible D gene (6 bases). The germline CDR1 and CDR2 sequences are SGHNT and YYREEE (reference sequence). V lost 4 bases and J 4 bases, leaving 18 bases between the germline ends. CDR3 size: 15 residues.